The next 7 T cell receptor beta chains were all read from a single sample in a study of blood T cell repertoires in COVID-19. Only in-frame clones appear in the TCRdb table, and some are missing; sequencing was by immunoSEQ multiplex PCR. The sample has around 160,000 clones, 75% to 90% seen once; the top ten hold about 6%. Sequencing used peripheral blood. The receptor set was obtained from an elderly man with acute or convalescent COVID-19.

In nucleotides, the CDR3 is TGTGCCAGCAGTACGGGACAGGGGGCTGGTCAGCCCCAGCATTTT. Protein sequence: CASSTGQGAGQPQHF. The J gene is TRBJ1-5, the V gene TRBV2, with 12 bases matching TRBD1. CDR1 is SNHLY, CDR2 FYNNEI, per germline. There are 15 residues in the CDR3. J lost 6 bases, V lost 5 bases, and 5 bases had no gene match.

CDR3 sequence reads: CASSIGDRGPYNEQFF. CDR3 nucleotides: TGTGCCAGTAGTATCGGGGACAGGGGGCCCTACAATGAGCAGTTCTTC. This sequence joins TRBV19 and TRBJ2-1, with 12 bases lining up with TRBD1. With 3 bases clipped from V and 2 bases from J, the junction kept 2 bases outside the gene matches. The CDR3 has 16 amino acids. Germline V lookup: CDR1 LNHDA, CDR2 SQIVND (reference sequence).

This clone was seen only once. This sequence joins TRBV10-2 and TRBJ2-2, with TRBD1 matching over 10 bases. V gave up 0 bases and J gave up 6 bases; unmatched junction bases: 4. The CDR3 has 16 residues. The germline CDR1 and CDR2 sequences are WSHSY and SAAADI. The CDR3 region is CASSESTGGGSGELFF. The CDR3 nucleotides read TGCGCCAGCAGTGAGTCGACAGGGGGCGGGTCCGGGGAGCTGTTTTTT.

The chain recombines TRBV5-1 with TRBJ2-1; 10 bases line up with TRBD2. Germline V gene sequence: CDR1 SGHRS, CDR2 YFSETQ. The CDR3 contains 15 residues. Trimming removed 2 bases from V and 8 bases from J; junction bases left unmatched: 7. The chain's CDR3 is CASSLTSGTSYEQFF. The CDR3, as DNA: TGCGCCAGCAGCTTAACTAGCGGGACGTCTTATGAGCAGTTCTTC.

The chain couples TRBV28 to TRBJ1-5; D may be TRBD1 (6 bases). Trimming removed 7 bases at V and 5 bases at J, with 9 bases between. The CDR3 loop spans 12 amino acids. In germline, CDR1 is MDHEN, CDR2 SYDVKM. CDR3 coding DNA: TGTGCCAGCAACTCAGGGGATCAGCCCCAGCATTTT. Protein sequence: CASNSGDQPQHF.

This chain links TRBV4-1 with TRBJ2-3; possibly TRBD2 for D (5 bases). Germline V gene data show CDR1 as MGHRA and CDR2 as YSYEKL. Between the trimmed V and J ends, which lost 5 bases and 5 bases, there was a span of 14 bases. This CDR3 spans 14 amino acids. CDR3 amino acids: CASSSRTGLDTQYF. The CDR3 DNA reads TGCGCCAGCAGCTCTCGGACGGGGTTAGATACGCAGTATTTT.

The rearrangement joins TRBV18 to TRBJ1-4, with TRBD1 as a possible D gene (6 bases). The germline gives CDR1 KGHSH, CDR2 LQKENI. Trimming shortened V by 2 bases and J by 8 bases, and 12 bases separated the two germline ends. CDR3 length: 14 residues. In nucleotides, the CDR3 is TGTGCCAGCTCACCAGGGGGCAGGCAGGAAAAACTGTTTTTT. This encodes CASSPGGRQEKLFF.